The T cell receptor (beta chain) described here comes from a study of T cell responses to AZD1222 COVID-19 vaccine. Study outcomes and limitations: Two doses of AZD1222 preceded a rise in Spike-specific TCR breadth and depth. Most donors were white British, females outnumbered males, and clonal diversity was possibly underestimated. At study baseline, merely six AZD1222 recipients were seropositive.

As to this clone: The antigen remains undetermined.

Generated by immunoSEQ multiplex PCR, the TCRdb table keeps only in-frame clones and is missing some. The sample comprises some 140,000 clones, 92% of which are singletons, and just over 3% rests with the top ten. The clonotype comes from an adult in good health. Specimen: peripheral blood, collected on day 0 of AZD1222 vaccination.

CDR3 sequence (DNA): TGCGCCAGCAGCTTCCGTCCCACAGGGGCCACTGAAGCTTTCTTT. Its protein product is CASSFRPTGATEAFF. The J gene is TRBJ1-1, the V gene TRBV5-1, with 7 bases aligning to TRBD1. Per the germline V gene, CDR1 is SGHRS and CDR2 is YFSETQ. CDR3 length: 15 amino acids. V dropped 2 bases and J dropped 4; count of bases not matched to a gene: 8.